This is a list of T cell receptor beta chains from one sample in a study of blood T cell repertoires in COVID-19. TCRdb's copy holds only in-frame clones and misses some; the assay was immunoSEQ multiplex PCR. There are about 160,000 clones in the sample; 82% occur only once, and approximately 18% lies in the top ten. The sequenced sample was PBMCs or T cells enriched from blood (not recorded which). All receptors come from a man between 60 and 70 years old who had recovered from COVID-19. Each CDR3 is given without its conserved first and last residue.

V	CDR3
TRBV18	ASSPWDRNTEAF
TRBV6-6	ASSRGSGTYEQY
TRBV28	ASGPGQRPQH
TRBV15	ATSLDRGVRGGYT
TRBV29-1	SVESTGEAF
TRBV2	ASSEGGPFLEQF
TRBV11-2	ASSLNRDSNQPQH
TRBV7-4	ARKILAQPQH
TRBV12-5	ASQRALGAGELF
TRBV4-2	ASSQGPTDTQY
TRBV5-1	ASSLQRWGEGKLF
TRBV11-2	ASSLGLVGTGELF
TRBV29-1	SAALTQDNEQF
TRBV19	ASSIGRDTGELF
TRBV7-2	ASSFRQGAGSYNSPLH
TRBV19	ASSRGQASGANVLT
TRBV7-9	ASSSRLAGENIQY
TRBV19	ASSIVDSYGYT
TRBV6-5	ASMQDRAGYGYT
TRBV14	ASSRGWNTGELF
TRBV6-5	ASSRPSSYEQY
TRBV5-1	ASTTDYPGEQY
TRBV9	ASSGGNSLSYEQY
TRBV7-3	ASSHGRNTGELF
TRBV7-2	ASSLVAGVDETQY
TRBV13	ASSSALTGEGSTEAF
TRBV9	ASRSGTGDTDTQY
TRBV7-6	ASSLFVSRLAGGLGETQY
TRBV28	ASSGAPGAGANVLT
TRBV28	ASSSRQGAPNQPQH
TRBV29-1	SVEWTTYEQY
TRBV9	ASSVGQDPGGTQY
TRBV5-4	ASSLQGMDYGYT
TRBV29-1	SSLGGGARDTEAF
TRBV5-4	ASSLGRAGGSRADTQY
TRBV6-1	ASSDVWTVTYEQY
TRBV19	ASSITGGDQPQH
TRBV5-1	ASSLGGLAGADTQY
TRBV5-8	ASSSTGYGPDTQY
TRBV19	ASSMRSSWETQY
TRBV14	ASSQARTAVISGYT
TRBV24-1	ATSRAGGNTGELF
TRBV5-4	ASSAAPGGYEQY
TRBV10-3	AISESRASEGNQPQH
TRBV5-1	ASSLIGGGGELF
TRBV10-2	ASSSSGGSYEQY
TRBV14	ASSLTGSLNTGELF
TRBV5-1	ASSNGLAGADTQY
TRBV5-1	ASSLWGRQGATNEKLF
TRBV6-5	ASIIRGGSYEQY
TRBV2	ASGTVKNIQY
TRBV19	ASSMAALQPQH